This record concerns one T cell receptor beta chain sequence. It was with 60 Vbeta and 13 Jbeta primers that the PCR ran. Sequenced by immunoSEQ multiplex PCR; TCRdb stores in-frame clones only, minus some. The sample lists 35,000 to 45,000 clones, about 50% occurring once. The germline CDR1 and CDR2 sequences are LNHDA and SQIVND (reference sequence). This CDR3 has 15 amino acids. The source of the sample is a study of cytomegalovirus exposure and HLA in healthy donors. The rearrangement joins TRBV19 to TRBJ2-5, with no clear D. The J call may not be correct, given that the DNA end is closer to TRBJ2-7. The sequence came from a human donor in good health. Sequenced sample: PBMCs. CDR3 loop: CASSIPGVASYEQYF. In nucleotides, the CDR3 is TGTGCCAGTAGTATTCCCGGCGTAGCCTCCTACGAGCAGTACTTC.